The T cell receptor beta chain described here comes from a study of CD8 T cells in ankylosing spondylitis. This clonotype was counted between two and nine times. Its matching antigen is unknown. Whole-study findings and limits: Blood of patients with ankylosing spondylitis appeared to be characterized by a TCR beta motif of eight highly homologous variants.

It was by quantitative 5'-RACE with molecular barcodes that TCR beta libraries were made. TCRdb re-called the 5' RACE reads with MiXCR, one entry per CDR3 protein. This table has more than 600,000 distinct CDR3 sequences, around 17% appearing once. Germline values: CDR1 SGHRS, CDR2 YFSETQ. V lost 2 bases and J 4 bases, leaving 15 bases between the germline ends. The CDR3 sequence is 15 residues long. This clonotype was obtained from a male donor with ankylosing spondylitis. Material: blood, either unsorted or a sorted T cell fraction (not recorded which). The chain is built from TRBV5-1 and TRBJ1-1, with D hard to call. CDR3 sequence (DNA): TGCGCCAGCAGCTTTGTGCCGGCCGAGACCACTGAAGCTTTCTTT. Protein: CASSFVPAETTEAFF.